The sequence of this T cell receptor beta chain was determined in a study of blood T cell repertoires in COVID-19 (dated by TCRdb to 2020 to 2022). Turning to the overall study: The collaborator samples originated in the United States, Italy and Spain and spanned the acute and convalescent phases of COVID-19. Deeply sampled blood TCRbeta repertoires from subjects exposed to, actively infected with, or recovered from COVID-19 were included in the dataset. A freely available public database, intended as a resource for researchers studying the immune response to SARS-CoV-2, is where the repertoires were released. Nearly every sample came with metadata listing a de-identified subject ID, COVID-19 status, age in years and sex. Where available, HLA class I and class II types were taken from metadata supplied by the sample provider and were not determined by assay-based typing. Samples came from the ongoing ImmuneRACE study (first 160 participants) plus 1,254 subjects from 6 global collaborators. The prospective study material was composed of cDNA or gDNA derived from T cells, B-cell-depleted T cells, or PBMCs. Results the study describes overall, beyond this receptor: Clinical and demographic metadata were provided uncurated, with the amount varying by source and participant.

Enrolling through a virtual design, the prospective study's participants ranged in age from roughly 18 to 90 years and lived across some 23 United States geographic areas. Cohort assignment in the prospective study relied on participant-reported clinical history from a screening survey and a study questionnaire. In the prospective study, mobile phlebotomists collected whole blood, serum and a nasopharyngeal or oropharyngeal swab from each participant. Prospective study participants could optionally give additional blood draws and questionnaires over a roughly two-month period. Before DNA extraction, blood samples from the prospective study were shipped at room temperature or frozen. As concerns this clone: Its cognate antigen has yet to be identified. There are no base qualities to consult, and no much larger clone falls within one base.

The CDR1 and CDR2 encoded by the germline V gene (reference sequence) are DFQATT and SNEGSKA. Relative to germline, V is 3 bases shorter and J is 3 bases shorter, with 11 bases between their ends. The CDR3, cysteine through phenylalanine, is 13 amino acids long. Just the 39-base CDR3 DNA is kept, in frame starting at base 1. TCRbeta CDR3 regions were amplified from genomic DNA using the immunoSEQ Assay, a bias-controlled multiplex PCR. For the original study's pipeline: The number of nucleated cells in each sample was estimated from the amplification of reference gene primers within the assay. Sequence reads were collapsed and filtered to measure the absolute abundance of every unique TCRbeta CDR3 rearrangement. For each sample, productive Simpson clonality was calculated as the square root of Simpson's diversity index across productive rearrangements. The source is immuneACCESS, and TCRdb retained only in-frame sequences with V and J called. Part of the clones is not carried over; for the studies checked, unresolved V genes explain less than half of this, and the remainder is unexplained. The V and J calls and the clone size are those of that table, but D and trimming were determined from the DNA. This sample lists 300,000 to 350,000 clones; about 90% were detected once. The top ten clones comprise over 3.5% of the sample.

The sample consisted of PBMCs or T cells enriched from blood (not recorded which). The chain joins TRBV20-1 to TRBJ1-1, with no confident D gene call. The origin of this receptor is a woman younger than 30 with acute COVID-19. Here is the DNA: TGCAGTGCTAGTCGGGTGGCAGACACTGAAGCTTTCTTT. Its amino acids are CSASRVADTEAFF.